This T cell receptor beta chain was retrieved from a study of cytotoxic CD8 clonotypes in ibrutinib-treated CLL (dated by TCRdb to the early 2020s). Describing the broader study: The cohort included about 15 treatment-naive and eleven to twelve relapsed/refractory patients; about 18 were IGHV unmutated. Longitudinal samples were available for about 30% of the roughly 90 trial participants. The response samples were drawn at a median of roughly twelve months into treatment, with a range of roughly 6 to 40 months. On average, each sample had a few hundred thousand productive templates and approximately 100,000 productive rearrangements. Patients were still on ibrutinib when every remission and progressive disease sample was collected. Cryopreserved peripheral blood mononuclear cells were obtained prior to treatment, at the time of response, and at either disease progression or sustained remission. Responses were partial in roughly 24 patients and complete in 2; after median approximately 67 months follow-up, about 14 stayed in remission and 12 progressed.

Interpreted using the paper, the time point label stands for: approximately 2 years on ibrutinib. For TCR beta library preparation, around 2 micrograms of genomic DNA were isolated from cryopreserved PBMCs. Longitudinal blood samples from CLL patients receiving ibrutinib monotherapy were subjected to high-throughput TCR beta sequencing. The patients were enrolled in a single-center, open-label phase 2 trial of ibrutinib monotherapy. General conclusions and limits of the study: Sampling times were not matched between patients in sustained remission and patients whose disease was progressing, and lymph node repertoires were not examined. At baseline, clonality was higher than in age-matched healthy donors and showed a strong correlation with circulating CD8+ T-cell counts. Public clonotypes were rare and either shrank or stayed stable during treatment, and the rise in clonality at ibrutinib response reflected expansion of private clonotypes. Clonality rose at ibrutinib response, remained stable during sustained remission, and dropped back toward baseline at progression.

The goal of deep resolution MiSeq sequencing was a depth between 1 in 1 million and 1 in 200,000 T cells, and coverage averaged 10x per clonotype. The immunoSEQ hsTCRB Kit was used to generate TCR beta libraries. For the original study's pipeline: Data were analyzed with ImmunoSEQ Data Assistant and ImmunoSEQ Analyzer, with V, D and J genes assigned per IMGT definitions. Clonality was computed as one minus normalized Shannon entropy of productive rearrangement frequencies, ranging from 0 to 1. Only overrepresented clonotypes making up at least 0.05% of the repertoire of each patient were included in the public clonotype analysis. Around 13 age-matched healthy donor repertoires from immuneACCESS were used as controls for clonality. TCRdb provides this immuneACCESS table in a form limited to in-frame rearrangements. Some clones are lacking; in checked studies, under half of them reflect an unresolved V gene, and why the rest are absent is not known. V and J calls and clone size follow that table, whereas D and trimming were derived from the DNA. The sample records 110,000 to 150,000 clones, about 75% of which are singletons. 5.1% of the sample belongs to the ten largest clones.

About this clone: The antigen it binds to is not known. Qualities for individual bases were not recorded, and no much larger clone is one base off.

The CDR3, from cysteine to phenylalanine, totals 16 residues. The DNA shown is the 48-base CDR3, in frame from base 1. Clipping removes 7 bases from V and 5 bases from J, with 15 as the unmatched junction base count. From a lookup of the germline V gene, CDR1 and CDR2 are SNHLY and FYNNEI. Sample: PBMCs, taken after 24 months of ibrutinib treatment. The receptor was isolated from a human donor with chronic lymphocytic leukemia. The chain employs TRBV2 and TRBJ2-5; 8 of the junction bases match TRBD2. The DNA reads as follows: TGTGCCAGCAATTGGGGGACTAGGGCGACCGGGGAGACCCAGTACTTC. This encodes CASNWGTRATGETQYF.